The rows below give T cell receptor beta chains drawn from one sample of a study of blood T cells in healthy people across ages. TCRdb analysed the 5' RACE reads with MiXCR anew, one entry per CDR3 protein. The data hold about 1.7 million distinct CDR3 sequences, with roughly 27% observed a single time. The material sequenced was blood. The receptors shown here come from a woman aged 25 to 39 in good health. CDR3s include the opening cysteine and the closing phenylalanine or tryptophan. Each record gives: D gene, J gene, V gene, clone size, CDR3 protein, CDR3 DNA. The D gene is left open where the match is weak. Some rows mark clone size as missing; the rest say once, few, many or name a class of expanded clone.

D gene: TRBD1
J gene: TRBJ2-7
V gene: TRBV27
clone size: few
CDR3 protein: CASSSSDRGLYYYEQYF
CDR3 DNA: TGTGCCAGCAGTTCCTCGGACAGGGGGTTGTACTATTACGAGCAGTACTTC

D gene: -
J gene: TRBJ1-6
V gene: TRBV29-1
clone size: once
CDR3 protein: CSVGTWDSPLHF
CDR3 DNA: TGCAGCGTTGGGACTTGGGATTCACCCCTCCACTTT

D gene: TRBD1
J gene: TRBJ2-3
V gene: TRBV12-3/TRBV12-4
clone size: -
CDR3 protein: CASSGQASTDTQYF
CDR3 DNA: TGTGCCAGCAGTGGACAGGCTAGCACAGATACGCAGTATTTT

D gene: -
J gene: TRBJ2-7
V gene: TRBV7-2
clone size: -
CDR3 protein: CASSPRATRGASYEQYF
CDR3 DNA: TGTGCCAGCAGCCCAAGGGCGACTAGAGGGGCGTCCTACGAGCAGTACTTC

D gene: -
J gene: TRBJ2-5
V gene: TRBV29-1
clone size: many
CDR3 protein: CSVDQGASGGTQYF
CDR3 DNA: TGCAGCGTTGACCAGGGCGCATCAGGCGGGACCCAGTACTTC

D gene: -
J gene: TRBJ1-1
V gene: TRBV4-1
clone size: -
CDR3 protein: CASSQDWEIGTEAFF
CDR3 DNA: TGCGCCAGCAGCCAAGATTGGGAAATCGGCACTGAAGCTTTCTTT

D gene: -
J gene: TRBJ2-1
V gene: TRBV12-3/TRBV12-4
clone size: few
CDR3 protein: CASRNRDFRPNEQFF
CDR3 DNA: TGTGCCAGCAGGAACCGGGACTTCCGTCCAAATGAGCAGTTCTTC

D gene: -
J gene: TRBJ1-1
V gene: TRBV7-2
clone size: -
CDR3 protein: CASSLDSWAEAFF
CDR3 DNA: TGTGCCAGCAGCTTAGACAGTTGGGCTGAAGCTTTCTTT

D gene: TRBD2
J gene: TRBJ2-5
V gene: TRBV11-1
clone size: many
CDR3 protein: CASSPWTSGEETQYF
CDR3 DNA: TGTGCCAGCAGCCCGTGGACTAGCGGGGAAGAGACCCAGTACTTC

D gene: TRBD2
J gene: TRBJ2-1
V gene: TRBV20-1
clone size: -
CDR3 protein: CSATTGLAHNEQFF
CDR3 DNA: TGCAGTGCCACCACCGGACTAGCCCACAATGAGCAGTTCTTC

D gene: TRBD1
J gene: TRBJ2-6
V gene: TRBV18
clone size: -
CDR3 protein: CASTHLTGGMAGANVLTF
CDR3 DNA: TGTGCCAGCACTCACCTCACAGGGGGTATGGCTGGGGCCAACGTCCTGACTTTC

D gene: -
J gene: TRBJ2-7
V gene: TRBV5-7
clone size: -
CDR3 protein: CASSLRGLITYEQYF
CDR3 DNA: TGTGCCAGCAGCTTACGGGGGCTAATTACCTACGAGCAGTACTTC

D gene: -
J gene: TRBJ1-3
V gene: TRBV12-3/TRBV12-4
clone size: -
CDR3 protein: CASSRGRGISSGNTIYF
CDR3 DNA: TGTGCCAGCAGCCGCGGGCGGGGCATATCCTCTGGAAACACCATATATTTT

D gene: -
J gene: TRBJ1-1
V gene: TRBV2
clone size: -
CDR3 protein: CASRIQGIDTEAFF
CDR3 DNA: TGTGCCAGCAGGATTCAGGGCATCGACACTGAAGCTTTCTTT

D gene: -
J gene: TRBJ2-7
V gene: TRBV9
clone size: many
CDR3 protein: CASSVGGVGVSYEQYF
CDR3 DNA: TGTGCCAGCAGCGTAGGAGGGGTCGGTGTTTCCTACGAGCAGTACTTC

D gene: TRBD2
J gene: TRBJ2-7
V gene: TRBV6-6
clone size: -
CDR3 protein: CASSLTSRTYEQYF
CDR3 DNA: TGTGCCAGCAGCCTGACTAGCCGCACCTACGAGCAGTACTTC

D gene: -
J gene: TRBJ1-6
V gene: TRBV7-9
clone size: once
CDR3 protein: CASSPVGQGWNSPLHF
CDR3 DNA: TGTGCCAGCAGCCCAGTCGGTCAGGGATGGAATTCACCCCTCCACTTT

D gene: -
J gene: TRBJ1-1
V gene: TRBV30
clone size: -
CDR3 protein: CAWRAGAGWAFF
CDR3 DNA: TGTGCCTGGAGGGCAGGGGCCGGATGGGCTTTCTTT

D gene: -
J gene: TRBJ1-2
V gene: TRBV5-5
clone size: few
CDR3 protein: CASREDREVHGYTF
CDR3 DNA: TGTGCCAGCAGGGAAGACAGAGAAGTTCATGGCTACACCTTC

D gene: -
J gene: TRBJ2-1
V gene: TRBV6-2/TRBV6-3
clone size: few
CDR3 protein: CASSYSTVGVEQFF
CDR3 DNA: TGTGCCAGCAGTTACTCGACGGTGGGGGTTGAGCAGTTCTTC

D gene: TRBD2
J gene: TRBJ2-3
V gene: TRBV28
clone size: -
CDR3 protein: CASSLAGLAGDNADTQYF
CDR3 DNA: TGTGCCAGCAGTTTGGCGGGACTAGCGGGGGATAATGCAGATACGCAGTATTTT

D gene: TRBD1
J gene: TRBJ2-3
V gene: TRBV7-9
clone size: once
CDR3 protein: CASSLWTGGDTQYF
CDR3 DNA: TGTGCCAGCAGCCTATGGACAGGCGGGGATACGCAGTATTTT

D gene: TRBD2
J gene: TRBJ2-1
V gene: TRBV12-3/TRBV12-4
clone size: many
CDR3 protein: CASAASGTDEQFF
CDR3 DNA: TGTGCCAGTGCGGCTAGCGGGACCGATGAGCAGTTCTTC

D gene: -
J gene: TRBJ2-7
V gene: TRBV2
clone size: few
CDR3 protein: CASSEGRGKDEQYF
CDR3 DNA: TGTGCCAGCAGTGAAGGAAGGGGTAAGGACGAGCAGTACTTC

D gene: -
J gene: TRBJ2-4
V gene: TRBV2
clone size: few
CDR3 protein: CASRGDGSDKNIQYF
CDR3 DNA: TGTGCCAGCAGGGGAGATGGGTCGGACAAAAACATTCAGTACTTC

D gene: -
J gene: TRBJ2-5
V gene: TRBV7-9
clone size: few
CDR3 protein: CASSGGKGEEYF
CDR3 DNA: TGTGCCAGCAGCGGAGGGAAAGGGGAGGAGTACTTC